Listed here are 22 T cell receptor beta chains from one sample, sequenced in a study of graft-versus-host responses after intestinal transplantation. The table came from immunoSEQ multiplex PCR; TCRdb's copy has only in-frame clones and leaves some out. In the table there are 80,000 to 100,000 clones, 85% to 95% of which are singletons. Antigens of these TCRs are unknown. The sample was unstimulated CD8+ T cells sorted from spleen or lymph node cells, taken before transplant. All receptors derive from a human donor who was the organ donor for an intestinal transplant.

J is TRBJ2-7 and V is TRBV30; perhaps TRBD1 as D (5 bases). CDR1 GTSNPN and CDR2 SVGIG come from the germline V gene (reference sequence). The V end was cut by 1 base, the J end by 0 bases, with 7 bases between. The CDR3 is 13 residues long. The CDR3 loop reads CAWSDRYSYEQYF. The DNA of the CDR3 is TGTGCCTGGAGTGACAGGTACTCCTACGAGCAGTACTTC.

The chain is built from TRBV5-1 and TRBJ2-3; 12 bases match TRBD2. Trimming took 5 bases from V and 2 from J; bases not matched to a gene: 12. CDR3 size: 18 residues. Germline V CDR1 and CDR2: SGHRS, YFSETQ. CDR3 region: CASRPLAGGTGSTDTQYF. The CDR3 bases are TGCGCCAGCAGGCCCCTAGCGGGAGGGACAGGATCCACAGATACGCAGTATTTT.

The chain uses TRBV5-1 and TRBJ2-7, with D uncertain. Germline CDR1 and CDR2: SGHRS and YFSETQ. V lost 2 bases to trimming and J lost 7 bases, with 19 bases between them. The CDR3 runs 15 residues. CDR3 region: CASSFRGRELREQYF. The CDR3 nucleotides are TGCGCCAGCAGCTTCAGAGGCAGAGAGCTTAGAGAGCAGTACTTC.

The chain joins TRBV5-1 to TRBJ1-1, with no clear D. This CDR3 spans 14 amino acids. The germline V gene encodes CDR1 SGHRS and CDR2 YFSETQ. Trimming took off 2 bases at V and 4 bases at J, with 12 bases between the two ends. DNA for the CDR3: TGCGCCAGCAGCTTCGCAGGTCGGATCACTGAAGCTTTCTTT. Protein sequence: CASSFAGRITEAFF.

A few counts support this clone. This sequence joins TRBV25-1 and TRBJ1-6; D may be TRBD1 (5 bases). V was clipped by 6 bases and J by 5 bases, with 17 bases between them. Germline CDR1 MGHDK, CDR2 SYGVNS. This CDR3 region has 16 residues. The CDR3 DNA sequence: TGTGCCAGCAGGTGGGCAGGGAGGATTGATAATTCACCCCTCCACTTT. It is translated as CASRWAGRIDNSPLHF.

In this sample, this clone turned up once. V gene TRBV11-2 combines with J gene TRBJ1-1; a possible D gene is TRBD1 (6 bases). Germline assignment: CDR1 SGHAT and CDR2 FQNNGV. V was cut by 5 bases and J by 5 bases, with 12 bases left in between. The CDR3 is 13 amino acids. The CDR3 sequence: CASSQYRETEAFF. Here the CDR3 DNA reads TGTGCCAGCAGCCAATACAGGGAGACTGAAGCTTTCTTT.

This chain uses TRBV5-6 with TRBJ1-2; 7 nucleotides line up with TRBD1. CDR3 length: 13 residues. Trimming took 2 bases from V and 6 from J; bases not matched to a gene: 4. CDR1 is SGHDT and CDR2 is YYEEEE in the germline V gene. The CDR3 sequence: CASSFGRGDGYTF. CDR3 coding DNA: TGTGCCAGCAGCTTCGGCAGGGGGGATGGCTACACCTTC. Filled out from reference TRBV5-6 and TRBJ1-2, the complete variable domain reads DAGVTQSPTHLIKTRGQQVTLRCSPKSGHDTVSWYQQALGQGPQFIFQYYEEEERQRGNFPDRFSGHQFPNYSSELNVNALLLGDSALYLCASSFGRGDGYTFGSGTRLTVV.

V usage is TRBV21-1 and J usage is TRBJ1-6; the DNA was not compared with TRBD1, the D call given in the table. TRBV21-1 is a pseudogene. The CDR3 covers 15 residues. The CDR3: CASSTTGYLNSPLHF. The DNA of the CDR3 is TGTGCCAGCAGCACGACAGGGTATCTTAATTCACCCCTCCACTTT.

The CDR3 bases are TGCAGCGCTATAGGGACTCATGGCTACACCTTC. Translating gives CSAIGTHGYTF. The V call is TRBV29-1, the J call TRBJ1-2, with a weak D call TRBD1 (5 bases). CDR1 is SQVTM, CDR2 ANQGSEA, per germline. This CDR3 is built from 11 residues. Deletions cut 7 bases from V and 6 bases from J, with 12 bases between.

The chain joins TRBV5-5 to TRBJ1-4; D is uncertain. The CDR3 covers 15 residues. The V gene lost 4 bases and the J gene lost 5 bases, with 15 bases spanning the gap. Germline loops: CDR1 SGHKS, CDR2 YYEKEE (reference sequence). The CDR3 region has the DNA TGTGCCAGCAGCCGGTTGAACAGCCCAAATGAAAAACTGTTTTTT. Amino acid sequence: CASSRLNSPNEKLFF.

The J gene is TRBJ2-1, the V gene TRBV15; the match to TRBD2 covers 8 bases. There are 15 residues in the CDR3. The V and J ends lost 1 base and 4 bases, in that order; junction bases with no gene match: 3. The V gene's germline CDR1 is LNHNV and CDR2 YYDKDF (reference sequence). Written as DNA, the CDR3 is TGTGCCACCAGCAGAGGCAGCGGGGGTTACAATGAGCAGTTCTTC. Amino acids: CATSRGSGGYNEQFF.

In nucleotides, the CDR3 is TGTGCCAGCAGTTTACAGGAGGGCACTGAAGCTTTCTTT. Its translation: CASSLQEGTEAFF. This sequence joins TRBV27 and TRBJ1-1; D uncertain. V was trimmed by 2 bases and J by 4 bases, leaving 8 bases between them. CDR3 length: 13 residues. Per germline, CDR1 MNHEY and CDR2 SMNVEV (reference sequence).

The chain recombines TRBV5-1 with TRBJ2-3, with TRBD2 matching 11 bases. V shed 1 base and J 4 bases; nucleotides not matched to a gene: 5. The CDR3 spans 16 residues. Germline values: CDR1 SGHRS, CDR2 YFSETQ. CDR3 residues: CASSLLAGGPPDTQYF. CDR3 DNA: TGCGCCAGCAGCTTGTTAGCGGGAGGGCCCCCAGATACGCAGTATTTT.

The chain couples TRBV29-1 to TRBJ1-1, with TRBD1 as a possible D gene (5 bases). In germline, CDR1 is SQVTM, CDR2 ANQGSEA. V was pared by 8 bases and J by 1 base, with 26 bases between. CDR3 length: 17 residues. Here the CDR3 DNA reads TGCAGCTTCCACCTGGGGCACAGACCTTTCCAGAACACTGAAGCTTTCTTT. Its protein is CSFHLGHRPFQNTEAFF.

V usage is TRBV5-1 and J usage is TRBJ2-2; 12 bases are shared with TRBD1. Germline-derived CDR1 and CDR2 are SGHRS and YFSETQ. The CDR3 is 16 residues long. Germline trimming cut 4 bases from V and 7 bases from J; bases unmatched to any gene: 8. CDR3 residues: CASSIWDRGLIGELFF. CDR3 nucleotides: TGCGCCAGCAGCATTTGGGACAGGGGGCTCATCGGGGAGCTGTTTTTT.

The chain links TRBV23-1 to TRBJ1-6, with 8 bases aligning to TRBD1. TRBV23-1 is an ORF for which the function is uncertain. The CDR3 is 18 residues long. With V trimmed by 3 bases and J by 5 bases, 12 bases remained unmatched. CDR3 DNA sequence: TGCGCCAGCAGTCACCGACAGGGGCCGATGCAAAATAATTCACCCCTCCACTTT. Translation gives CASSHRQGPMQNNSPLHF.

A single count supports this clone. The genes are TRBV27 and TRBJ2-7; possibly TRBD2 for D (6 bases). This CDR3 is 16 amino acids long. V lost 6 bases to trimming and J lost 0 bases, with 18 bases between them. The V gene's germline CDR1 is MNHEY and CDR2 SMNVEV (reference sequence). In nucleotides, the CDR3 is TGTGCCAGCAGCCCAACTCCTAGCGTCGACTCCTACGAGCAGTACTTC. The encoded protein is CASSPTPSVDSYEQYF.

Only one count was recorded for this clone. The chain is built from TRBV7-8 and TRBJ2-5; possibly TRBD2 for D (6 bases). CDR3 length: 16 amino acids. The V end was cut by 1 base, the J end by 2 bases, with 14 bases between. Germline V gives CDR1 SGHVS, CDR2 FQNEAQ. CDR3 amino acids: CASSLDEGRGQETQYF. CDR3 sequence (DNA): TGTGCCAGCAGCTTAGATGAAGGGCGGGGACAAGAGACCCAGTACTTC.

The CDR3 DNA reads TGCGCCAGCAGCGTAGGAGATGAGCAGTTCTTC. Residues: CASSVGDEQFF. V is TRBV5-1 and J is TRBJ2-1; D gene ambiguous. Germline V lookup: CDR1 SGHRS, CDR2 YFSETQ. The CDR3 totals 11 residues. V was shortened by 4 bases and J by 8 bases, with 7 bases between the two germline ends.

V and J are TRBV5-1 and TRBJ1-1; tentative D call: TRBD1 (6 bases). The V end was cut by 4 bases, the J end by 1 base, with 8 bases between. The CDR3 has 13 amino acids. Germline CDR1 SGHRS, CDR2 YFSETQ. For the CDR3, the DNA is TGCGCCAGCAGCGAACAGGGGAACACTGAAGCTTTCTTT. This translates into CASSEQGNTEAFF.

CDR3 region: CASSLRDRAYNEQFF. CDR3 bases: TGTGCCAGCAGCTTAAGGGACAGGGCCTACAATGAGCAGTTCTTC. This sequence joins TRBV7-9 and TRBJ2-1, with 9 nucleotides matching TRBD1. Germline CDR1 SEHNR, CDR2 FQNEAQ (reference sequence). The CDR3 is 15 amino acids. Trimming removed 2 bases from V and 2 bases from J; junction bases left unmatched: 1.

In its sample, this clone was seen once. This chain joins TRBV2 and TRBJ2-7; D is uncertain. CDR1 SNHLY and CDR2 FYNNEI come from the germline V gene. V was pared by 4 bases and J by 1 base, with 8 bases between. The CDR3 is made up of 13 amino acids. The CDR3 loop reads CASSGPPSYEQYF. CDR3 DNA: TGTGCCAGCAGTGGGCCGCCATCCTACGAGCAGTACTTC.